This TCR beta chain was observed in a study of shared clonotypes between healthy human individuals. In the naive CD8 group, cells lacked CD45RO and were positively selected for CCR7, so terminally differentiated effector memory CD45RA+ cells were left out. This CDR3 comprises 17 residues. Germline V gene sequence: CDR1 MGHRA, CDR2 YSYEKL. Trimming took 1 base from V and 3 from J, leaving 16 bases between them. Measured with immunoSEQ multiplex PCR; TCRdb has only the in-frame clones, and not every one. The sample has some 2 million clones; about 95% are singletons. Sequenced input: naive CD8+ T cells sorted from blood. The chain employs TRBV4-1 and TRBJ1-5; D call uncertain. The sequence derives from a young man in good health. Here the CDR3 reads CASSQGPGITYNQPQHF. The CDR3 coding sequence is TGCGCCAGCAGCCAAGGCCCTGGGATAACTTACAATCAGCCCCAGCATTTT.